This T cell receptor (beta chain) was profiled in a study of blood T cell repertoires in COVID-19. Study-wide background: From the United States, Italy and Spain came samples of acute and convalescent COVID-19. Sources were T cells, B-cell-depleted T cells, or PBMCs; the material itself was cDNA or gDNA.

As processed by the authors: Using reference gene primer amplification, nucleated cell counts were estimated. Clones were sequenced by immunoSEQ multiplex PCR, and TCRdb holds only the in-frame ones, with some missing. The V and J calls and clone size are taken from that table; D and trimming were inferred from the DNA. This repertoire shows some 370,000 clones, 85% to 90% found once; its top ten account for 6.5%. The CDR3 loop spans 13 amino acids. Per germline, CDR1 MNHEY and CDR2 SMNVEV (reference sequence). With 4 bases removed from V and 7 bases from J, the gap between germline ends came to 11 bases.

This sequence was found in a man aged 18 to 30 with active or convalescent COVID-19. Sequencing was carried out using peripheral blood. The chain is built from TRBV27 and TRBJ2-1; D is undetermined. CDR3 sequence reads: CASSSSFGNEQFF. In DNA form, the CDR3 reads TGTGCCAGCAGTTCAAGCTTCGGTAATGAGCAGTTCTTC.